This passage covers 22 T cell receptor beta chains from one sample sequenced in a study of molecular identifiers for immune sequencing clone quantification. TCRdb redid the calling of the PCR reads with MiXCR, one entry per CDR3 protein. The sample yields approximately 680,000 distinct CDR3 sequences, over 25% seen once. The specimen was naive CD8+ T cells from blood, with Jurkat cell RNA spiked in. Subset in this sample: FACS-sorted CD8+CD4-CCR7+CD45RA+ naive T cells. The origin of the receptors is a human donor in good health. Some libraries in this study had Jurkat cell RNA spiked in.

There are many counts of this clonotype. This chain joins TRBV27 and TRBJ1-1; TRBD1 matches at 7 bases. Germline CDR1 reads MNHEY; CDR2 reads SMNVEV (reference sequence). The junction had 1 base not matched to a gene; V was cut back by 2 bases and J by 4 bases. The CDR3 covers 13 residues. DNA for the CDR3: TGTGCCAGCAGTTTACAGGGGGGCACTGAAGCTTTCTTT. Its translation: CASSLQGGTEAFF.

This clonotype was seen a few times. The chain has TRBV4-3 and TRBJ2-7; D not certain. Deletions cut 0 bases from V and 3 bases from J, with 6 bases between. Germline CDR1 and CDR2: LGHNA and YSLEER. There are 13 residues in the CDR3. CDR3 nucleotide sequence: TGCGCCAGCAGCCAAGAAAACGGCTACGAGCAGTACTTC. This codes for CASSQENGYEQYF.

With respect to this clonotype: It may be a read error: a sequence one base away is much more abundant. This chain links TRBV12-5 with TRBJ2-6, with TRBD1 identical over 7 bases. The germline V gene has CDR1 LGHNT and CDR2 FRNRAP. The CDR3 covers 18 residues. The chain's CDR3 is CASGIPGQSLAGANDLTF. DNA for the CDR3: TGTGCTAGTGGAATACCGGGACAGAGCTTAGCTGGGGCCAACGACCTGACTTTC.

Concerning this clonotype itself: One end of the junction is discordant with germline, which a read error may explain. The chain combines TRBV20-1 with TRBJ1-6, with 7 bases identical to TRBD1. From germline, CDR1 is DFQATT and CDR2 SNEGSKA (reference sequence). This CDR3 comprises 17 residues. The CDR3 loop reads CSASTGDPLTYNPPLHF. DNA of the CDR3: TGCAGTGCTAGTACAGGGGACCCATTAACCTATAATCCACCCCTCCACTTT.

The rearrangement joins TRBV19 to TRBJ2-3, with a possible D match to TRBD1 (6 bases). V lost 10 bases to trimming and J lost 1 base, with 24 bases between them. This CDR3 comprises 17 residues. Germline values: CDR1 LNHDA, CDR2 SQIVND (reference sequence). This CDR3 reads CATNPRGFSTRTDTQYF. The DNA for the CDR3 is TGTGCCACCAATCCCAGGGGCTTCTCAACCCGCACAGATACGCAGTATTTT.

The table lists this clonotype with a few counts. This chain uses TRBV21-1 with TRBJ2-5. TRBV21-1 is deemed a pseudogene. The CDR3 has 12 amino acids. CDR3 bases: TGTGCCGCATTGGGGTCGAAAGAGACCCAGTACTTC. It specifies CAALGSKETQYF.

A few counts support this clonotype. This sequence joins TRBV10-3 and TRBJ2-7; the D gene is possibly TRBD2 (7 bases). CDR3 length equals 14 residues. Germline-derived CDR1 and CDR2 are ENHRY and SYGVKD. Trimming cost V 6 bases and J 3 bases, with 15 bases left between them. CDR3 amino acids: CAIRGEGGRYEQYF. CDR3 DNA: TGTGCCATCAGGGGTGAGGGGGGGCGCTACGAGCAGTACTTC.

The V gene is TRBV12-3 or TRBV12-4, the J gene TRBJ2-5, with D hard to call. The CDR3 extends over 13 amino acids. Trimming took 2 bases from V and 0 from J, leaving 4 bases between them. This CDR3 reads CASSLSNQETQYF. In nucleotides, the CDR3 is TGTGCCAGCAGTTTATCCAACCAAGAGACCCAGTACTTC.

The V call is TRBV5-8, the J call TRBJ2-1; 7 bases map to TRBD1. This CDR3 spans 12 amino acids. The germline CDR1 and CDR2 sequences are SGHTS and YDEGEE. The V gene end was trimmed by 6 bases and the J gene end by 8 bases; junction bases not matched to a gene: 5. CDR3 region: CASTDQGDEQFF. The CDR3 nucleotides read TGTGCCAGCACGGACCAGGGGGATGAGCAGTTCTTC.

This clonotype was detected many times. This chain uses TRBV5-1 with TRBJ1-1, with D possibly TRBD1 on 6 matching bases. Germline V gene data show CDR1 as SGHRS and CDR2 as YFSETQ. V was shortened by 1 base and J by 10 bases, with 23 bases between the two germline ends. This CDR3 has 16 amino acids. The CDR3 region is CASSLSAPGQPMGAFF. The CDR3 nucleotides are TGCGCCAGCAGCTTGAGCGCCCCGGGACAACCGATGGGAGCTTTCTTT.

This chain joins TRBV6-1 and TRBJ2-7; a weak D match, TRBD2 (6 bases). There are 14 residues in the CDR3. Looked up from germline, CDR1 is MNHNS and CDR2 is SASEGT. V was cut by 2 bases and J by 6 bases, with 14 bases left in between. CDR3 protein: CASSEWDIAVEQYF. Written as DNA, the CDR3 is TGTGCCAGCAGTGAATGGGATATAGCGGTCGAGCAGTACTTC.

This clonotype was found a few times. The gene calls are TRBV7-9 and TRBJ2-4; 8 nucleotides match TRBD1. V dropped 4 bases and J dropped 6; count of bases not matched to a gene: 5. Germline V lookup: CDR1 SEHNR, CDR2 FQNEAQ (reference sequence). CDR3 size: 14 residues. The CDR3, as DNA: TGTGCCAGCAGCTCCCCTACAGGGGGAAACATTCAGTACTTC. This gives the protein CASSSPTGGNIQYF. The variable domain in full, completed from reference TRBV7-9 and TRBJ2-4, reads DTGVSQNPRHKITKRGQNVTFRCDPISEHNRLYWYRQTLGQGPEFLTYFQNEAQLEKSRLLSDRFSAERPKGSFSTLEIQRTEQGDSAMYLCASSSPTGGNIQYFGAGTRLSVL.

This clonotype was found a few times. V gene TRBV15 combines with J gene TRBJ1-1; D not resolved. CDR3 length: 12 amino acids. Trimming left V 2 bases short and J 5 bases short, with 6 bases between. CDR1 and CDR2 (germline): LNHNV, YYDKDF (reference sequence). CDR3 bases: TGTGCCACCAGCAGACCTACAACTGAAGCTTTCTTT. Translation: CATSRPTTEAFF.

Concerning this clonotype: This may arise from a read error, as a much more abundant clone is one base away. CDR3 in DNA: TGTGCCAGCAGTTGGCGCGACAGGGGTGAGAACGAGCAGTACTTC. Protein: CASSWRDRGENEQYF. This sequence joins TRBV2 and TRBJ2-7, with 8 bases lining up with TRBD1. The CDR3 totals 15 residues. The V segment lost 5 bases and the J segment 5 bases; nucleotides outside the gene matches: 11. CDR1 and CDR2 (germline): SNHLY, FYNNEI.

This clonotype was recorded a few times. The chain couples TRBV6-6 to TRBJ2-7, with D tentatively TRBD2 (6 bases). Per the germline V gene, CDR1 is MNHNY and CDR2 is SVGAGI (reference sequence). This CDR3 spans 15 amino acids. The V and J ends lost 1 base and 4 bases respectively, with 14 bases between them. DNA of the CDR3: TGTGCCAGCAGTTACTACGCCCCGGACTATTACGAGCAGTACTTC. It is translated as CASSYYAPDYYEQYF.

This clonotype has more than one count but fewer than ten. This sequence joins TRBV24-1 and TRBJ2-3; 10 bases agree with TRBD2. CDR1 is KGHDR and CDR2 is SFDVKD in the germline V gene. The ends lost 6 bases at V and 2 bases at J; junction bases unmatched: 4. The CDR3 has 15 residues. The CDR3 DNA reads TGTGCCACCAGTACGACTAGCGGGTACACAGATACGCAGTATTTT. It codes for CATSTTSGYTDTQYF.

Note on this clonotype: The junction does not match germline at one end; this may be a read error. The chain couples TRBV28 to TRBJ1-1; D gene unclear. Germline V gene data show CDR1 as MDHEN and CDR2 as SYDVKM. The CDR3 consists of 13 residues. CDR3 amino acids: CASSPSRSTEALF. The CDR3 nucleotides read TGTGCCAGCAGCCCATCTAGGTCAACTGAAGCTCTCTTT.

This clonotype was seen ten or more times. The chain links TRBV28 to TRBJ2-3; no clear D gene. The V end was cut by 3 bases, the J end by 2 bases, with 6 bases between. This CDR3 has 13 amino acids. From germline, CDR1 is MDHEN and CDR2 SYDVKM. CDR3 in amino acids: CASSFRITDTQYF. The CDR3 nucleotides read TGTGCCAGCAGTTTTCGCATCACAGATACGCAGTATTTT.

The table lists this clonotype with many counts. The rearrangement joins TRBV9 to TRBJ1-1, with D perhaps matching TRBD1 (6 bases). This CDR3 has 13 residues. Between the trimmed V and J ends, which lost 0 bases and 4 bases, there was a span of 7 bases. CDR1 and CDR2 from the germline V gene are SGDLS and YYNGEE. CDR3 protein: CASSVGRGTEAFF. In DNA form, the CDR3 reads TGTGCCAGCAGCGTAGGCAGGGGCACTGAAGCTTTCTTT.

This clonotype occurred many times. The J gene is TRBJ2-1, the V gene TRBV7-2, with no clear D. The CDR3 spans 12 residues. CDR1 is SGHTA and CDR2 is FQGNSA in the germline V gene. Trimming removed 5 bases from V and 2 bases from J, with 4 bases in between. CDR3 loop: CASSATYNEQFF. CDR3 in DNA: TGTGCCAGCAGCGCGACCTACAATGAGCAGTTCTTC. Complete variable domain (other parts from reference TRBV7-2 and TRBJ2-1): GAGVSQSPSNKVTEKGKDVELRCDPISGHTALYWYRQSLGQGLEFLIYFQGNSAPDKSGLPSDRFSAERTGGSVSTLTIQRTQQEDSAVYLCASSATYNEQFFGPGTRLTVL.

This clonotype occurred many times. The rearrangement links TRBV6-2 or TRBV6-3 to TRBJ2-1; D is uncertain. Trimming left V 0 bases short and J 5 bases short, with 8 bases between. This CDR3 spans 14 amino acids. Germline CDR1 is MNHEY and CDR2 is SVGEGT. Written as DNA, the CDR3 is TGTGCCAGCAGTTACTCGGACGGAGACAATGAGCAGTTCTTC. Amino acid sequence: CASSYSDGDNEQFF.

J is TRBJ1-1 and V is TRBV2; the D is unclear. The CDR3 covers 11 residues. Trimming took off 10 bases at V and 4 bases at J, with 10 bases between the two ends. CDR1 SNHLY and CDR2 FYNNEI come from the germline V gene. The DNA for the CDR3 is TGTGCCAACACCCAAGGCACTGAAGCTTTCTTT. This codes for CANTQGTEAFF.